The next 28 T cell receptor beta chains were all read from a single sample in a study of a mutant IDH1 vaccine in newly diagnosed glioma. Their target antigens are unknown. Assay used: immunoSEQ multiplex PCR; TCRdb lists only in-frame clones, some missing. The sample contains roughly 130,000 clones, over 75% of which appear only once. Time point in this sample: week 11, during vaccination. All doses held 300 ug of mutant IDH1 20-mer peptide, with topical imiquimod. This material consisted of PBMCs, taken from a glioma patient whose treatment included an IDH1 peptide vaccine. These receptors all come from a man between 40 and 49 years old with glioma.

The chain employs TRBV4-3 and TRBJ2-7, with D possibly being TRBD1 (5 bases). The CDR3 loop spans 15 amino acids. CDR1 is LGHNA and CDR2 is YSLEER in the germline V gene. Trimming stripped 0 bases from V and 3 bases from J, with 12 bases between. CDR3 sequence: CASSQDKGQGYEQYF. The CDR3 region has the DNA TGCGCCAGCAGCCAAGATAAGGGCCAGGGCTACGAGCAGTACTTC.

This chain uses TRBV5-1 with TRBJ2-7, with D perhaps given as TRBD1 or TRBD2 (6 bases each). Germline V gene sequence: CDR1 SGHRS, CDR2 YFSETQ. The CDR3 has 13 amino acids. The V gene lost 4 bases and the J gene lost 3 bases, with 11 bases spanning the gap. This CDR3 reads CASSHREVYEQYF. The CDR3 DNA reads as TGCGCCAGCAGCCACAGGGAGGTCTACGAGCAGTACTTC.

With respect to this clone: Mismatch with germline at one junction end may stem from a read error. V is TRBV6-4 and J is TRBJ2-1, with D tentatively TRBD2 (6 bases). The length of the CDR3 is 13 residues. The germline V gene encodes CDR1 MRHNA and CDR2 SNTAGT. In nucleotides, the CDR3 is TGTGCCAGCAGTGACGCAACCGGGACTCGACTCCTCTTC. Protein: CASSDATGTRLLF.

The CDR3 loop is CASSDNRYNEQFF. The CDR3 nucleotides are TGCGCCAGCAGTGACAATAGATACAATGAGCAGTTCTTC. The V call is TRBV10-2, the J call TRBJ2-1; D call uncertain. This CDR3 is 13 amino acids long. Germline assignment: CDR1 WSHSY and CDR2 SAAADI. V lost 3 bases, J lost 4 bases, and 7 bases lay in between.

CDR3 DNA: TGTGCCAGCAGCCCACGGACAGGACACAATGAGCAGTTCTTC. It translates to CASSPRTGHNEQFF. The chain combines TRBV9 with TRBJ2-1, with 7 positions matching TRBD1. CDR3 length: 14 amino acids. The germline CDR1 and CDR2 sequences are SGDLS and YYNGEE. J gave up 5 bases and V 4 bases, and 6 bases lay outside the gene matches.

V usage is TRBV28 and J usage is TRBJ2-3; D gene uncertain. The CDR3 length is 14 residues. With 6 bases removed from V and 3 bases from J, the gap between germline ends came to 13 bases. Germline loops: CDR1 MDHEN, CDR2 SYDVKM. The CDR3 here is CASSPPPRTDTQYF. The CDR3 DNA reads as TGTGCCAGCAGCCCGCCGCCCCGAACAGATACGCAGTATTTT.

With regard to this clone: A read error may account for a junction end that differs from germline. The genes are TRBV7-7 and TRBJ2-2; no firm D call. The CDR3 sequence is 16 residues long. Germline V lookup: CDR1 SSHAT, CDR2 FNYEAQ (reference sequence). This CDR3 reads CASSLVGGPNTGELFF. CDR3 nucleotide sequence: TGTGCTAGCAGCTTAGTGGGCGGTCCGAACACCGGGGAGCTGTTTTTT.

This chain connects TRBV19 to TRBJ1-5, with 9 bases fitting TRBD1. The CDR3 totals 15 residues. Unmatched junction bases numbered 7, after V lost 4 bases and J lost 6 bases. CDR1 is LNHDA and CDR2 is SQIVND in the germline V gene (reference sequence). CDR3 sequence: CASSRGDREAQPQHF. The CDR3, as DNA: TGTGCCAGTAGTAGGGGGGACAGGGAGGCTCAGCCCCAGCATTTT.

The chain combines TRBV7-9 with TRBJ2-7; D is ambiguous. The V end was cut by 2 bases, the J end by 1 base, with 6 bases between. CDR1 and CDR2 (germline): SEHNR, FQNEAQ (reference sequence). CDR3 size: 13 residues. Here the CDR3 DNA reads TGTGCCAGCAGCTTAATTTATTCCTACGAGCAGTACTTC. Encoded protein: CASSLIYSYEQYF.

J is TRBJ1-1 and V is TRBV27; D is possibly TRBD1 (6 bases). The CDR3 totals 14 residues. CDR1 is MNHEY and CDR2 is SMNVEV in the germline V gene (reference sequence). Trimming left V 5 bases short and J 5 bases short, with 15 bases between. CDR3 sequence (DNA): TGTGCCAGCAGTAAACAGGGTGGTTGGACTGAAGCTTTCTTT. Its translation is CASSKQGGWTEAFF.

The CDR3 DNA is TGTGCCAGCAGCTTGACTAGCGTCAGTGAGCAGTTCTTC. Translated, it gives CASSLTSVSEQFF. This chain uses TRBV7-6 with TRBJ2-1, with 8 bases aligning to TRBD2. J lost 9 bases, V lost 3 bases, and 4 bases had no gene match. CDR3 size: 13 residues. Looked up from germline, CDR1 is SGHVS and CDR2 is FNYEAQ.

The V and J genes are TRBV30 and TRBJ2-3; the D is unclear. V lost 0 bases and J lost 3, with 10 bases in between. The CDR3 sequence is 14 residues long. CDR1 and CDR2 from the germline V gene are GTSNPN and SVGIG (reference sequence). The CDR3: CAWSVRVGTDTQYF. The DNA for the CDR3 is TGTGCCTGGAGTGTTAGGGTTGGGACAGATACGCAGTATTTT.

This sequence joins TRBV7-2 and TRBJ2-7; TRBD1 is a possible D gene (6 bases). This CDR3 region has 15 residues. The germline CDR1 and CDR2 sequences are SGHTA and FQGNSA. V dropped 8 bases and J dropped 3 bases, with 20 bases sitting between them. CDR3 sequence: CASSPNSGEFYEQYF. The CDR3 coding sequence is TGTGCCAGCTCCCCTAACTCAGGGGAGTTCTACGAGCAGTACTTC.

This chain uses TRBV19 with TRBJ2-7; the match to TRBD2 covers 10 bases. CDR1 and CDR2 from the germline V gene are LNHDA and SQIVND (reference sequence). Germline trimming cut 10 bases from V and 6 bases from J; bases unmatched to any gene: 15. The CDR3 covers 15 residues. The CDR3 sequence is CATRVASGGAGEQYF. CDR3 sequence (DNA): TGTGCCACGAGAGTCGCTAGCGGGGGTGCCGGCGAGCAGTACTTC.

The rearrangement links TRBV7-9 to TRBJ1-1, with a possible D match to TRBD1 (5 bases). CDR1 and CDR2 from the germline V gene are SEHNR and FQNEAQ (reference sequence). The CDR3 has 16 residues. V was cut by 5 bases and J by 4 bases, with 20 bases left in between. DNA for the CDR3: TGTGCCAGCAGCAACGAAGGGGTAGGTTGGCGCACTGAAGCTTTCTTT. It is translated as CASSNEGVGWRTEAFF.

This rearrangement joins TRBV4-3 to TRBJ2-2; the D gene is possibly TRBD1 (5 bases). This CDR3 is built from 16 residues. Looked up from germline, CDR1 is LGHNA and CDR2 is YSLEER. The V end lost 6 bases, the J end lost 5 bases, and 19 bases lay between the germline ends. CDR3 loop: CASREGARGGTGELFF. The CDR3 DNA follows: TGCGCCAGCAGGGAAGGGGCTAGGGGCGGAACCGGGGAGCTGTTTTTT.

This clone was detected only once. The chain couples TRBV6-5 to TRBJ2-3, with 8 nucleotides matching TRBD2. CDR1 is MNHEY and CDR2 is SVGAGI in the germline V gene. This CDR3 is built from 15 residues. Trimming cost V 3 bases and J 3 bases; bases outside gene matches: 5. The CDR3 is CASSYSSGPTDTQYF. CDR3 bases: TGTGCCAGCAGTTATTCTAGCGGGCCTACAGATACGCAGTATTTT.

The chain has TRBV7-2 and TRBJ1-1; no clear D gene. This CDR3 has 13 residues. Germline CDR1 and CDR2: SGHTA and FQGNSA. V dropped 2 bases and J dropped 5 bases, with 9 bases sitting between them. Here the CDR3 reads CASSLLGRTEAFF. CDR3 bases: TGTGCCAGCAGCTTACTGGGGAGAACTGAAGCTTTCTTT. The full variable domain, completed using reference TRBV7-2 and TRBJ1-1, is GAGVSQSPSNKVTEKGKDVELRCDPISGHTALYWYRQSLGQGLEFLIYFQGNSAPDKSGLPSDRFSAERTGGSVSTLTIQRTQQEDSAVYLCASSLLGRTEAFFGQGTRLTVV.

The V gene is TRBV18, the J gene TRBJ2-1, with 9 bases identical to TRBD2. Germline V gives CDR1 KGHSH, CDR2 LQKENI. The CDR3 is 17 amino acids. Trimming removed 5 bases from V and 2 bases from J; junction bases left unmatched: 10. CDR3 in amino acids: CASSSISGSSAYNEQFF. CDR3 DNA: TGTGCCAGCTCATCCATTAGCGGGAGTTCCGCCTACAATGAGCAGTTCTTC.

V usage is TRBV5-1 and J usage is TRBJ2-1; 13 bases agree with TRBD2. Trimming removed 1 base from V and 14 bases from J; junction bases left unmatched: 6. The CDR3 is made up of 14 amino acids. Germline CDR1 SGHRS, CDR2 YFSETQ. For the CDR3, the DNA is TGCGCCAGCAGCTTGCGGACTAGCGGGGGTGGAGAGTTCTTC. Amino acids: CASSLRTSGGGEFF.

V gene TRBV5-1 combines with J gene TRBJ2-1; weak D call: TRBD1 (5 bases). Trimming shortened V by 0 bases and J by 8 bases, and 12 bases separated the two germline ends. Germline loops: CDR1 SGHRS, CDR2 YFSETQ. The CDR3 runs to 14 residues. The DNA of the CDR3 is TGCGCCAGCAGCTTGGGGACACCACCGGATGAGCAGTTCTTC. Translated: CASSLGTPPDEQFF.

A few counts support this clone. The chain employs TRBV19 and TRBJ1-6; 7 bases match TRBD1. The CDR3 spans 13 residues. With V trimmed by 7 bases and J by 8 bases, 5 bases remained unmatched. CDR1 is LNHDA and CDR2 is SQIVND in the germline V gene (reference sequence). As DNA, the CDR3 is TGTGCCAGTAAAGTCAGGGGGGATTCACCCCTCCACTTT. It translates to CASKVRGDSPLHF. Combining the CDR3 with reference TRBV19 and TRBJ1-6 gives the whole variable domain DGGITQSPKYLFRKEGQNVTLSCEQNLNHDAMYWYRQDPGQGLRLIYYSQIVNDFQKGDIAEGYSVSREKKESFPLTVTSAQKNPTAFYLCASKVRGDSPLHFGNGTRLTVT.

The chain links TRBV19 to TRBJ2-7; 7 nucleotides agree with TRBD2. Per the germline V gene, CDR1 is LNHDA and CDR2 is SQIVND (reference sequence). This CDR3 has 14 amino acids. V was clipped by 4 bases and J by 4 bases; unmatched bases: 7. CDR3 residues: CASSTPGLTYEQYF. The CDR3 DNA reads TGTGCCAGTAGTACGCCGGGACTAACTTACGAGCAGTACTTC. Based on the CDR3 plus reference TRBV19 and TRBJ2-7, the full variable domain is DGGITQSPKYLFRKEGQNVTLSCEQNLNHDAMYWYRQDPGQGLRLIYYSQIVNDFQKGDIAEGYSVSREKKESFPLTVTSAQKNPTAFYLCASSTPGLTYEQYFGPGTRLTVT.

The CDR3: CASSVDRVMNTEAFF. CDR3 nucleotides: TGTGCCAGCAGCGTTGACAGGGTCATGAACACTGAAGCTTTCTTT. This chain joins TRBV9 and TRBJ1-1; 7 bases line up with TRBD1. The CDR3 is 15 amino acids. V shed 2 bases, J shed 0 bases, and the junction held 4 bases outside the gene matches. Germline V gene sequence: CDR1 SGDLS, CDR2 YYNGEE. Full variable domain (rest looked up from reference TRBV9 and TRBJ1-1): DSGVTQTPKHLITATGQRVTLRCSPRSGDLSVYWYQQSLDQGLQFLIQYYNGEERAKGNILERFSAQQFPDLHSELNLSSLELGDSALYFCASSVDRVMNTEAFFGQGTRLTVV.

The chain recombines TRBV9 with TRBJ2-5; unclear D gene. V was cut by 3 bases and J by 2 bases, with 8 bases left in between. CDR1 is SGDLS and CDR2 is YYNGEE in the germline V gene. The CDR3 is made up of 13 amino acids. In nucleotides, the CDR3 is TGTGCCAGCAGCGGCTTACGGCAAGAGACCCAGTACTTC. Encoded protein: CASSGLRQETQYF.

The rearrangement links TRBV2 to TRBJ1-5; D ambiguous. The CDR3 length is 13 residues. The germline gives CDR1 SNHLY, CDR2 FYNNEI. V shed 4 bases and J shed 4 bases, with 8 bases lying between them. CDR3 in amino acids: CASSAYLNQPQHF. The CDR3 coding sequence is TGTGCCAGCAGTGCATACCTAAATCAGCCCCAGCATTTT.

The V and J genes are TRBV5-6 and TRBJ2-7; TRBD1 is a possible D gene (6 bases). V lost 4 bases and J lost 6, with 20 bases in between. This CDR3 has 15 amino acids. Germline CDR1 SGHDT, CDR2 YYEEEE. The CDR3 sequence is CASSPMTGLLAEQYF. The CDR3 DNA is TGTGCCAGCAGCCCTATGACAGGCCTCCTCGCCGAGCAGTACTTC.

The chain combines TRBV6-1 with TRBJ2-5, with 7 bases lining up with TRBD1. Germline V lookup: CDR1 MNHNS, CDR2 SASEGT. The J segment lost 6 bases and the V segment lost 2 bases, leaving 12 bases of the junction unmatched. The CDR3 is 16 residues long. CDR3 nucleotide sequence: TGTGCCAGCAGTGAAACCGGGACAGCGTTCCTACAGACCCAGTACTTC. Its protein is CASSETGTAFLQTQYF.